These 9 T cell receptor beta chains were sequenced from one sample in a study of high-grade serous ovarian cancer treatment subgroups (dated by TCRdb to 2020 to 2023). Collection of tumor samples took place before definitive surgery or chemotherapy. The library came from the immunoSEQ multiplex PCR assay. Drawn from immuneACCESS, this table holds only the in-frame rearrangements with V and J called that TCRdb kept. Clones are partly lost; checked studies trace under half to an unresolved V gene and leave the rest unexplained. The sample yields around 9,600 clones; 70% to 90% were counted once. In total, the top ten clones hold 1.7% of the sample. The specimen sequenced was tumor tissue. Source of these receptors: a human donor with high-grade serous ovarian cancer.

The chain couples TRBV4-3 to TRBJ2-3; 9 bases are a match to TRBD2. The CDR3 extends over 17 amino acids. V shed 0 bases and J 3 bases; nucleotides not matched to a gene: 7. Germline loops: CDR1 LGHNA, CDR2 YSLEER. The CDR3 is CASSQERREGLTDTQYF. CDR3 bases: TGCGCCAGCAGCCAAGAGCGGCGGGAGGGCCTGACAGATACGCAGTATTTT.

The rearrangement links TRBV11-2 to TRBJ2-5; tentatively, D is TRBD1 or TRBD2 (6 bases each). The CDR3 is 15 residues long. CDR1 and CDR2 (germline): SGHAT, FQNNGV. Trimming took 6 bases from V and 5 from J, leaving 19 bases between them. CDR3 in amino acids: CASRPEFRGEETQYF. CDR3 nucleotides: TGTGCCAGCAGACCCGAGTTTAGGGGGGAGGAGACCCAGTACTTC.

This chain joins TRBV5-4 and TRBJ1-6; 8 nucleotides match TRBD1. Germline CDR1 SGHNT, CDR2 YYREEE (reference sequence). Trimming removed 4 bases from V and 9 bases from J; junction bases left unmatched: 9. The length of the CDR3 is 15 residues. CDR3 residues: CASSLTGASISPLHF. The CDR3 DNA follows: TGTGCCAGCAGCCTGACAGGGGCCTCAATTTCACCCCTCCACTTT.

The chain has TRBV6-5 and TRBJ2-7, with a weak D call TRBD2 (5 bases). From germline, CDR1 is MNHEY and CDR2 SVGAGI. This CDR3 contains 13 residues. V was trimmed by 0 bases and J by 4 bases, leaving 7 bases between them. For the CDR3, the DNA is TGTGCCAGCAGTTACTCGAGGGTGTACGAGCAGTACTTC. As protein: CASSYSRVYEQYF.

V usage is TRBV28 and J usage is TRBJ2-5; a weak D match, TRBD2 (5 bases). The CDR3 loop spans 15 amino acids. CDR1 and CDR2 (germline): MDHEN, SYDVKM. V dropped 6 bases and J dropped 2 bases, with 16 bases sitting between them. The CDR3 region is CASRSGGGQQETQYF. CDR3 coding DNA: TGTGCCAGCAGGAGCGGCGGCGGCCAACAAGAGACCCAGTACTTC.

Concerning this clone itself: Mismatch with germline at one junction end may stem from a read error. The chain is built from TRBV19 and TRBJ2-5; D might be TRBD1 (7 bases). The germline V gene has CDR1 LNHDA and CDR2 SQIVND (reference sequence). The length of the CDR3 is 12 residues. The CDR3 sequence: CASSVYSGGLHF. The CDR3, as DNA: TGTGCCAGTAGTGTTTACTCAGGGGGACTGCACTTC.

The chain carries TRBV27 and TRBJ1-5, with 7 bases fitting TRBD1. Trimming at V came to 6 bases and at J to 0 bases, leaving 5 bases not matched to a gene. Per germline, CDR1 MNHEY and CDR2 SMNVEV (reference sequence). The length of the CDR3 is 15 residues. CDR3 coding DNA: TGTGCCAGCAGAGCCGGGACAGTTAGCAATCAGCCCCAGCATTTT. The encoded protein is CASRAGTVSNQPQHF.

In this sample, this clone turned up once. This chain connects TRBV9 to TRBJ2-3; unclear D gene. CDR1 SGDLS and CDR2 YYNGEE come from the germline V gene. V was cut by 2 bases and J by 1 base, with 8 bases left in between. The CDR3 loop spans 14 amino acids. In DNA, the CDR3 is TGTGCCAGCAGCGTGCGGCCAGGCACAGATACGCAGTATTTT. This sequence encodes CASSVRPGTDTQYF.

CDR3 DNA: TGCGCCAGCAGCCAAGATGGGTCCATACTTATGAATGAGCAGTTCTTC. Translating gives CASSQDGSILMNEQFF. The chain uses TRBV4-3 and TRBJ2-1; D unresolved. The V and J ends lost 0 bases and 7 bases respectively, with 16 bases between them. This CDR3 contains 16 residues. Germline V lookup: CDR1 LGHNA, CDR2 YSLEER.